Listed below are T cell receptor beta chains from one sample, sequenced in a study of human T cells and chemical hapten exposure. TCRdb itself ran the RACE reads through MiXCR, one entry per CDR3 protein. Of about 84,000 distinct CDR3 sequences listed, 10% to 12% are singletons. The sample in question was whole blood, obtained in connection with sensitization to the hapten diphenylcyclopropenone (DPC). These receptors all come from a woman aged 50 to 60 with alopecia areata. Some clones in this sample may be carry-over from other donors' samples. CDR3s include the opening cysteine and the closing phenylalanine or tryptophan. D genes are given only for firm matches. Some rows mark clone size as missing; the rest say once, few, many or name a class of expanded clone.

>TRBJ1-5|TRBD1|few|TRBV18
CASSPGQASNQPRHF
TGTGCCAGCTCACCGGGACAGGCTAGCAATCAGCCCCGGCATTTT
>TRBJ1-1|NA|many|TRBV5-1
CASSYGGRDTEAFF
TGCGCCAGCAGCTACGGAGGGAGGGACACTGAAGCTTTCTTT
>TRBJ2-2|NA|many|TRBV18
CASSPPGRDTGELFF
TGTGCCAGCTCACCACCGGGAAGGGACACCGGGGAGCTGTTTTTT
>TRBJ2-7|TRBD1|few|TRBV29-1
CSAFDRAGNEQYF
TGCAGCGCATTTGACAGGGCGGGCAACGAGCAGTACTTC
>TRBJ1-2|TRBD1|few|TRBV7-9
CASSPGQGEGYGYTF
TGTGCCAGCAGCCCGGGACAGGGTGAAGGTTATGGCTACACCTTC
>TRBJ1-3|NA|NA|TRBV5-1
CASSARDLGNTIYF
TGCGCCAGCAGCGCCAGGGATTTAGGAAACACCATATATTTT
>TRBJ2-3|NA|many|TRBV6-2/TRBV6-3
CASSPLERLDTQYF
TGTGCCAGCAGTCCCCTCGAAAGGTTGGATACGCAGTATTTT
>TRBJ2-2|TRBD2|NA|TRBV4-2
CASRRGVAGGRNTGELFF
TGTGCCAGCAGGCGGGGGGTAGCGGGAGGAAGGAACACCGGGGAGCTGTTTTTT
>TRBJ2-3|NA|NA|TRBV29-1
CSLGSTDTQYF
TGCAGCCTTGGAAGCACAGATACGCAGTATTTT
>TRBJ2-3|TRBD2|many|TRBV6-5
CASSLRESDTQYF
TGTGCCAGCAGCCTGCGGGAGTCAGATACGCAGTATTTT
>TRBJ2-7|NA|many|TRBV29-1
CSVANQEQYF
TGCAGCGTTGCGAACCAGGAGCAGTACTTC
>TRBJ2-4|NA|many|TRBV28
CASSSGAKNIQYF
TGTGCCAGCAGTTCCGGAGCCAAAAACATTCAGTACTTC
>TRBJ1-6|NA|NA|TRBV25-1
CASSHRVIGSGSPLHF
TGTGCCAGCAGTCACAGGGTAATCGGCTCAGGGTCACCCCTCCACTTT
>TRBJ1-1|TRBD1|few|TRBV6-1
CASSEGTGGKSNF
TGTGCCAGCAGTGAAGGGACAGGGGGCAAGTCTAACTTT
>TRBJ2-1|NA|NA|TRBV3-1
CASSVLRVNNEQFF
TGTGCCAGCAGCGTCCTGAGGGTCAACAATGAGCAGTTCTTC
>TRBJ2-3|TRBD2|many|TRBV6-5
CASSSPGRAGTDTQYF
TGTGCCAGCAGTTCCCCCGGGAGGGCCGGGACAGATACGCAGTATTTT
>TRBJ1-2|TRBD1|many|TRBV7-2
CASSLGGPGTVANYGYTF
TGTGCCAGCAGCTTAGGGGGGCCGGGGACAGTCGCTAACTATGGCTACACCTTC
>TRBJ1-4|NA|once|TRBV12-3/TRBV12-4
CASSPASEKLFF
TGTGCCAGCAGTCCAGCCTCCGAAAAACTGTTTTTT
>TRBJ2-6|NA|many|TRBV7-9
CAGRGSGANVLTF
TGTGCAGGGAGAGGGTCTGGGGCCAACGTCCTGACTTTC
>TRBJ2-6|NA|many|TRBV7-9
CASSLLGAHGANVLTF
TGTGCCAGCAGCTTACTGGGGGCGCATGGGGCCAACGTCCTGACTTTC
>TRBJ1-2|TRBD1|many|TRBV20-1
CSAPGTGGNGYTF
TGCAGTGCTCCCGGGACAGGGGGGAATGGCTACACCTTC
>TRBJ2-1|NA|few|TRBV5-4
CASSLEGPLSSYNEQFF
TGTGCCAGCAGCCTTGAGGGCCCCTTGAGCTCCTACAATGAGCAGTTCTTC
>TRBJ2-7|NA|few|TRBV7-9
CASSHPSRDYEQYF
TGTGCCAGCAGCCACCCCAGCAGGGACTACGAGCAGTACTTC
>TRBJ1-4|NA|many|TRBV19
CASSIVSGREKLFF
TGTGCCAGTAGTATAGTGTCAGGGCGTGAAAAACTGTTTTTT
>TRBJ1-6|NA|many|TRBV5-1
CASSLEAKNSPLHF
TGCGCCAGCAGCTTGGAGGCCAAAAATTCACCCCTCCACTTT
>TRBJ2-2|TRBD2|NA|TRBV20-1
CSAGGAGGTGELFF
TGCAGTGCAGGGGGGGCGGGAGGCACCGGGGAGCTGTTTTTT
>TRBJ2-3|TRBD2|NA|TRBV5-1
CASGLAADTQYF
TGCGCCAGCGGACTAGCCGCAGATACGCAGTATTTT
>TRBJ2-5|NA|few|TRBV29-1
CSVSGLQETQYF
TGCAGCGTCTCAGGGCTCCAAGAGACCCAGTACTTC
>TRBJ1-4|TRBD1|NA|TRBV20-1
CSARAPGQGGGEKLFF
TGCAGTGCTAGAGCTCCGGGACAGGGAGGAGGCGAAAAACTGTTTTTT
>TRBJ2-3|TRBD2|NA|TRBV7-3
CASSSGLAGAADTQYF
TGTGCCAGCAGCTCGGGACTAGCGGGAGCAGCAGATACGCAGTATTTT
>TRBJ2-7|TRBD2|NA|TRBV11-2
CASSSGSGVAYEQYF
TGTGCCAGCAGCTCCGGTAGCGGGGTGGCCTACGAGCAGTACTTC
>TRBJ2-3|TRBD2|many|TRBV5-6
CASSPRLAGSSDTQYF
TGTGCCAGCAGCCCCAGACTAGCGGGATCGTCAGATACGCAGTATTTT
>TRBJ2-5|NA|few|TRBV11-2
CASSLGGPGETQYF
TGTGCCAGCAGCTTAGGCGGGCCTGGCGAGACCCAGTACTTC
>TRBJ2-3|NA|NA|TRBV29-1
CSPLTSYDTQYF
TGCAGCCCTTTGACATCTTATGATACGCAGTATTTT
>TRBJ1-5|NA|many|TRBV7-3
CASSIGTQPQHF
TGTGCCAGCAGCATCGGGACACAGCCCCAGCATTTT